This T cell receptor beta chain was captured in a study of T cell changes during pregnancy in multiple sclerosis. Generated by immunoSEQ multiplex PCR, the TCRdb table keeps only in-frame clones and is missing some. Among about 59,000 clones listed, about 93% were seen once. The germline gives CDR1 MDHEN, CDR2 SYDVKM. The ends were cut back, 6 bases at V and 4 bases at J, with 15 bases in the middle. The CDR3 runs 14 residues. The sequencing here drew on CD8+ T cells from peripheral blood mononuclear cells, taken in the third trimester of pregnancy. This receptor was obtained from a female donor with multiple sclerosis, enrolled in a pregnancy study. The chain is built from TRBV28 and TRBJ1-1, with D perhaps matching TRBD1 (5 bases). DNA for the CDR3: TGTGCCAGCAGATTCGGGGGTCAGGGCACTGAAGCTTTCTTT. The encoded protein is CASRFGGQGTEAFF.